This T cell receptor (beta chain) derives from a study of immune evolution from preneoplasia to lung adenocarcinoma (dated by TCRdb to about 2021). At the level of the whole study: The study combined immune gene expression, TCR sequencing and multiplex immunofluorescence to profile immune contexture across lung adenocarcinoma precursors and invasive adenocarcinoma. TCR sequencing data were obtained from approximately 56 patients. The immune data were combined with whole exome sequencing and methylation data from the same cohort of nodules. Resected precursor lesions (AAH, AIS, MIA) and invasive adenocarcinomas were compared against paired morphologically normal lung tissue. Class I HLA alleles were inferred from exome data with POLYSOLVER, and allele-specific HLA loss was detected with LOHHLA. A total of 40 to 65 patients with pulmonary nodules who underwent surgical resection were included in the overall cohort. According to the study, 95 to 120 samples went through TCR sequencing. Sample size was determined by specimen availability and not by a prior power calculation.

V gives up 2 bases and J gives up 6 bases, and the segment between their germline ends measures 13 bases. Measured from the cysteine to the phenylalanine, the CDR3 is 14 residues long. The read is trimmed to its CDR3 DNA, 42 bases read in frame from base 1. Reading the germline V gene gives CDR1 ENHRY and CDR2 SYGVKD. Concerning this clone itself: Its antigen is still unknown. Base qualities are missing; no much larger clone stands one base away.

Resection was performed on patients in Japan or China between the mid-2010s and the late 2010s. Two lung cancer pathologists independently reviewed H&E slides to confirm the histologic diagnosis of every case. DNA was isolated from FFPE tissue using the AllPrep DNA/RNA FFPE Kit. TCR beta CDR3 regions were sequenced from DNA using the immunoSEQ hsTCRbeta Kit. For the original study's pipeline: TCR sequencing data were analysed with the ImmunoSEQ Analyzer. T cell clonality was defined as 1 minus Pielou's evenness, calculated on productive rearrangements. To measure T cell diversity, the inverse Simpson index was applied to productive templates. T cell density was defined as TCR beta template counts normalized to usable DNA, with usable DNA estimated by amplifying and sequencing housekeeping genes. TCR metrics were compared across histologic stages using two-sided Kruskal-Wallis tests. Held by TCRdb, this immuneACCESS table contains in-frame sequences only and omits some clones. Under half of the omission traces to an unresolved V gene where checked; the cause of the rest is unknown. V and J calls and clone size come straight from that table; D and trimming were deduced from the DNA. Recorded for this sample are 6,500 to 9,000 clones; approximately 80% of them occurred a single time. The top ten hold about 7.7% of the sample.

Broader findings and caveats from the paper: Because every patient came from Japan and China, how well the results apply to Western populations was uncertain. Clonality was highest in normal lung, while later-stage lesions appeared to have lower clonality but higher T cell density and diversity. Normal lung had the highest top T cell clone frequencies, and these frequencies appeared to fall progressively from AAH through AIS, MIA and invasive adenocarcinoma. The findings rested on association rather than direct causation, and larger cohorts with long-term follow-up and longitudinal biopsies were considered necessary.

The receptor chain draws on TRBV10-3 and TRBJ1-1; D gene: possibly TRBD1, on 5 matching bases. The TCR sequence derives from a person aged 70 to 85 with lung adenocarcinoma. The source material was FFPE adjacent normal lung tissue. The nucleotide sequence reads TGTGCCATCAGTGAGAATGAGGGACTCTCTGAAGCTTTCTTT. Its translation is CAISENEGLSEAFF.